The 17 T cell receptor beta chains reported below all come from one sample, sequenced in a study of T cell responses to AZD1222 COVID-19 vaccine. The repertoire was sequenced with immunoSEQ multiplex PCR; TCRdb's copy has only in-frame clones and lacks some. The table has 180,000 or so clones, around 95% seen once. Sample: peripheral blood, taken on day 0 of AZD1222 vaccination. These receptors all stem from an adult in good health.

V and J are TRBV15 and TRBJ1-4; maybe TRBD1 (5 bases). The CDR3 has 16 amino acids. In germline, CDR1 is LNHNV, CDR2 YYDKDF (reference sequence). The V gene lost 2 bases and the J gene lost 3 bases, with 13 bases spanning the gap. CDR3 nucleotides: TGTGCCACCAGCAGACGGGGGACTGCAGCTAATGAAAAACTGTTTTTT. Translation gives CATSRRGTAANEKLFF.

The V gene is TRBV19, the J gene TRBJ1-2; 8 nucleotides agree with TRBD1. J was trimmed by 4 bases and V by 3 bases; bases with no gene match: 7. CDR3 size: 15 residues. CDR1 is LNHDA and CDR2 is SQIVND in the germline V gene (reference sequence). This CDR3 reads CASSMGQGASYGYTF. For the CDR3, the DNA is TGTGCCAGTAGTATGGGGCAGGGGGCCAGCTATGGCTACACCTTC.

The CDR3 DNA sequence: TGTGCCTGGAGTGTACCTGTCTATGGCTACACCTTC. Translation gives CAWSVPVYGYTF. The chain combines TRBV30 with TRBJ1-2; D not resolved. This CDR3 is 12 amino acids long. The V gene lost 0 bases and the J gene lost 4 bases, with 6 bases spanning the gap. Germline CDR1 and CDR2: GTSNPN and SVGIG (reference sequence).

This chain joins TRBV5-4 and TRBJ1-2, with TRBD1 matching 11 bases. The CDR3 is 14 residues long. Germline assignment: CDR1 SGHNT and CDR2 YYREEE (reference sequence). Trimming took 5 bases from V and 5 from J; bases not matched to a gene: 5. CDR3 coding DNA: TGTGCCAGCAGACGGACAGGGGGCCCGTATGGCTACACCTTC. Translating it yields CASRRTGGPYGYTF.

The rearrangement links TRBV5-1 to TRBJ2-1, with 13 bases that match TRBD2. CDR1 SGHRS and CDR2 YFSETQ come from the germline V gene. Trimming cost V 1 base and J 8 bases; bases outside gene matches: 12. There are 18 residues in the CDR3. This CDR3 is CASSLSGTSGIRPHEQFF. DNA for the CDR3: TGCGCCAGCAGCTTGAGCGGGACTAGCGGGATTCGTCCCCATGAGCAGTTCTTC.

V is TRBV5-4 and J is TRBJ1-2; D not resolved. This CDR3 region has 11 residues. The V and J ends lost 3 bases and 7 bases respectively, with 7 bases between them. Germline assignment: CDR1 SGHNT and CDR2 YYREEE (reference sequence). The CDR3 sequence: CASSSDRGYTF. CDR3 nucleotide sequence: TGTGCCAGCAGCTCGGATCGTGGCTACACCTTC.

The chain links TRBV6-5 to TRBJ2-7, with a possible D match to TRBD1 (6 bases). This CDR3 comprises 15 residues. With 6 bases removed from V and 7 bases from J, the gap between germline ends came to 22 bases. CDR1 is MNHEY, CDR2 SVGAGI, per germline. DNA for the CDR3: TGTGCCAGCAGCGCCCCACCAGGGGCCCTGGGGGAGCAGTACTTC. Encoded protein: CASSAPPGALGEQYF.

This clone was detected only a few times. This chain joins TRBV19 and TRBJ1-5; maybe TRBD1 (5 bases). The CDR3 has 15 residues. Trimming stripped 3 bases from V and 3 bases from J, with 12 bases between. Germline loops: CDR1 LNHDA, CDR2 SQIVND (reference sequence). Here the CDR3 DNA reads TGTGCCAGTAGTATGGGACTAGGGCCCAATCAGCCCCAGCATTTT. It specifies CASSMGLGPNQPQHF. Filled out from reference TRBV19 and TRBJ1-5, the complete variable domain reads DGGITQSPKYLFRKEGQNVTLSCEQNLNHDAMYWYRQDPGQGLRLIYYSQIVNDFQKGDIAEGYSVSREKKESFPLTVTSAQKNPTAFYLCASSMGLGPNQPQHFGDGTRLSIL.

This clone showed up just once. This chain uses TRBV10-2 with TRBJ1-2; D call uncertain. The CDR3 runs 12 residues. The germline V gene encodes CDR1 WSHSY and CDR2 SAAADI. Trimming removed 4 bases at V and 8 bases at J, with 11 bases between. In DNA, the CDR3 is TGCGCCAGCAGTGTCGGCAGGCACGGCTACACCTTC. Encoded protein: CASSVGRHGYTF.

The chain combines TRBV27 with TRBJ2-2; no clear D. CDR3 length: 17 amino acids. Germline loops: CDR1 MNHEY, CDR2 SMNVEV (reference sequence). Trimming shortened V by 7 bases and J by 0 bases, and 18 bases separated the two germline ends. Written as DNA, the CDR3 is TGTGCCAGCACAAACGCCGCGCGCACACCGAACACCGGGGAGCTGTTTTTT. Its protein product is CASTNAARTPNTGELFF.

This rearrangement joins TRBV5-8 to TRBJ1-5; weak D call: TRBD1 (5 bases). This CDR3 comprises 15 residues. Per the germline V gene, CDR1 is SGHTS and CDR2 is YDEGEE. The ends were cut back, 0 bases at V and 0 bases at J, with 7 bases in the middle. CDR3 bases: TGTGCCAGCAGCTTGGGCGACAGTAGCAATCAGCCCCAGCATTTT. It translates to CASSLGDSSNQPQHF. The variable domain in full, with the rest retrieved from reference TRBV5-8 and TRBJ1-5, is EAGVTQSPTHLIKTRGQQATLRCSPISGHTSVYWYQQALGLGLQFLLWYDEGEERNRGNFPPRFSGRQFPNYSSELNVNALELEDSALYLCASSLGDSSNQPQHFGDGTRLSIL.

The V gene is TRBV29-1, the J gene TRBJ2-7; D is tentatively TRBD1 or TRBD2 (7 bases each). This CDR3 comprises 13 residues. CDR1 and CDR2 from the germline V gene are SQVTM and ANQGSEA. Trimming pared 7 bases from V and 3 bases from J, leaving 16 bases between. CDR3 DNA sequence: TGCAGCGCCTCGACAGGGAGGGACTACGAGCAGTACTTC. It translates to CSASTGRDYEQYF.

This chain uses TRBV9 with TRBJ1-3; D remains ambiguous. The CDR3 extends over 17 amino acids. Trimming took 4 bases from V and 7 from J, leaving 24 bases between them. The germline V gene encodes CDR1 SGDLS and CDR2 YYNGEE. The CDR3 bases are TGTGCCAGCAGCCCACAGCCGAGGGCGGTCGGGGAGAACACCATATATTTT. It is translated as CASSPQPRAVGENTIYF.

This chain joins TRBV19 and TRBJ1-1; no clear D. The ends were cut back, 3 bases at V and 4 bases at J, with 9 bases in the middle. CDR3 size: 13 residues. The V gene's germline CDR1 is LNHDA and CDR2 SQIVND (reference sequence). For the CDR3, the DNA is TGTGCCAGTAGTATTGGGGAGGGCACTGAAGCTTTCTTT. Protein product: CASSIGEGTEAFF.

The chain has TRBV6-5 and TRBJ1-2, with D possibly matching TRBD1 (6 bases). V was pared by 6 bases and J by 8 bases, with 16 bases between. The CDR3 consists of 13 residues. CDR1 is MNHEY and CDR2 is SVGAGI in the germline V gene. CDR3 region: CASSRDTEEGYTF. CDR3 nucleotide sequence: TGTGCCAGCAGCAGGGACACCGAGGAGGGCTACACCTTC.

This sequence joins TRBV28 and TRBJ1-2; 10 bases agree with TRBD1. Germline V gene sequence: CDR1 MDHEN, CDR2 SYDVKM. Trimming removed 5 bases from V and 6 bases from J; junction bases left unmatched: 12. This CDR3 is built from 16 residues. In DNA form, the CDR3 reads TGTGCCAGCAGTCCTCTCCTGGGACAGGGGATCGATGGCTACACCTTC. Amino acid sequence: CASSPLLGQGIDGYTF.

The CDR3 reads CASSRQVNTEAFF. CDR3 DNA sequence: TGTGCCAGCAGTAGACAGGTCAACACTGAAGCTTTCTTT. The J gene is TRBJ1-1, the V gene TRBV6-5; D perhaps matches TRBD1 (6 bases). This CDR3 spans 13 amino acids. The V end was cut by 5 bases, the J end by 2 bases, with 9 bases between. CDR1 is MNHEY, CDR2 SVGAGI, per germline.